This T cell receptor (beta chain) was identified during a study of CD8+CD57+ T cells in acquired aplastic anemia. Study details: DNA recovered from sorted CD4+ and CD8+ cells had a mean of 3.2 ug.

Investigators profiled TCR beta VDJ and CDR3 from genomic DNA template. TCRdb reanalysed the reads using MiXCR and keeps one entry per CDR3 protein. The sample includes under 200,000 distinct CDR3 sequences, roughly 47% of them seen just once. This clonotype was seen only a few times. This CDR3 contains 13 residues. CDR1 is GTSNPN and CDR2 is SVGIG in the germline V gene (reference sequence). J lost 12 bases, V lost 0 bases, and 7 bases had no gene match. The chain links TRBV30 to TRBJ2-1; 8 bases align to TRBD2. Sequencing was performed on sorted CD4+, CD8+, or CD8+CD57+ T cells (not recorded which) from PBMCs. The sequence was obtained from a human donor in good health. CDR3 loop: CAWSVSGRGAQFF. DNA of the CDR3: TGTGCCTGGAGTGTATCCGGGAGGGGGGCGCAGTTCTTC.